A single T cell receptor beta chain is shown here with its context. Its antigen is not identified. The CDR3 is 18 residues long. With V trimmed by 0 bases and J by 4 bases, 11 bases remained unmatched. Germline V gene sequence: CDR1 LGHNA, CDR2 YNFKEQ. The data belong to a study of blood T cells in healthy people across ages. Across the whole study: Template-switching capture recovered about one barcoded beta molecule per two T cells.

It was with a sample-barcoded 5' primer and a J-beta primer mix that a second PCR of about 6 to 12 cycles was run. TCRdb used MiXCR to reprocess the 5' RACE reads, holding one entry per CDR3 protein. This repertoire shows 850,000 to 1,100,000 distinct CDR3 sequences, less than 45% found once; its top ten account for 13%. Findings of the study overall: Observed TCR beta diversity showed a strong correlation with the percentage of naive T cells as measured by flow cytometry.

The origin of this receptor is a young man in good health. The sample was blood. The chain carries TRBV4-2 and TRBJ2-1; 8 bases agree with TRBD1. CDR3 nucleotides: TGTGCCAGCAGCCAAGATGGGGGAGACAGGGGTCCATACAATGAGCAGTTCTTC. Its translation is CASSQDGGDRGPYNEQFF.